Below, 8 T cell receptor beta chains from the same sample are listed, as sequenced in a study of T-cell memory formation after mild COVID-19. MiXCR was run by TCRdb on the 5' RACE reads, yielding one entry per CDR3 protein. The sample contains 500,000 to 600,000 distinct CDR3 sequences, roughly 18% of which appear only once. Sequenced material: PBMCs or a T cell subset sorted from them (not recorded which). All receptors come from an adult woman who had mild COVID-19 (a few samples of this study predate the infection). Cell type and time point are not known.

The gene calls are TRBV15 and TRBJ1-2, with D hard to call. V dropped 7 bases and J dropped 0 bases, with 18 bases sitting between them. There are 16 residues in the CDR3. From germline, CDR1 is LNHNV and CDR2 YYDKDF (reference sequence). CDR3 loop: CATKPYAGDANYGYTF. As DNA, the CDR3 is TGTGCCACCAAACCCTATGCCGGGGATGCTAACTATGGCTACACCTTC.

The chain combines TRBV6-2 or TRBV6-3 with TRBJ1-2, with unresolved D. Germline values: CDR1 MNHEY, CDR2 SVGEGT. V was cut by 0 bases and J by 8 bases, with 13 bases left in between. This CDR3 comprises 14 residues. The CDR3 DNA follows: TGTGCCAGCAGTTACTCGTTATACTTGATGGGCTACACCTTC. Translation: CASSYSLYLMGYTF.

The V gene is TRBV11-2, the J gene TRBJ2-3; either TRBD1 or TRBD2 may fit D (5 bases each). Per germline, CDR1 SGHAT and CDR2 FQNNGV. The CDR3 is made up of 15 amino acids. Trimming removed 1 base at V and 8 bases at J, with 16 bases between. CDR3 nucleotides: TGTGCCAGCAGCTTAGCCCCCGGGGCGAGTTCTACGCAGTATTTT. It yields the protein CASSLAPGASSTQYF.

This clonotype was counted a few times. The chain uses TRBV18 and TRBJ1-1; D gene ambiguous. The CDR3 loop spans 15 amino acids. Germline CDR1 reads KGHSH; CDR2 reads LQKENI. V shed 2 bases and J shed 1 base, with 11 bases lying between them. This CDR3 reads CASSPETPPNTEAFF. In DNA, the CDR3 is TGTGCCAGCTCACCAGAGACACCCCCGAACACTGAAGCTTTCTTT. The full variable domain, with the rest looked up from reference TRBV18 and TRBJ1-1, is NAGVMQNPRHLVRRRGQEARLRCSPMKGHSHVYWYRQLPEEGLKFMVYLQKENIIDESGMPKERFSAEFPKEGPSILRIQQVVRGDSAAYFCASSPETPPNTEAFFGQGTRLTVV.

The V and J genes are TRBV6-5 and TRBJ2-7; TRBD1 aligns across 10 bases. Germline assignment: CDR1 MNHEY and CDR2 SVGAGI. The ends lost 5 bases at V and 4 bases at J; junction bases unmatched: 8. The CDR3 is made up of 15 amino acids. The DNA for the CDR3 is TGTGCCAGCAGTCGGCGGGACAGGGGACCTTACGAGCAGTACTTC. It specifies CASSRRDRGPYEQYF.

This clonotype was observed a few times. The rearrangement joins TRBV12-3 or TRBV12-4 to TRBJ2-5; TRBD2 matches at 10 bases. V gave up 5 bases and J gave up 6 bases; unmatched junction bases: 3. The CDR3 covers 13 residues. This CDR3 reads CASSPSGSKTQYF. For the CDR3, the DNA is TGTGCCAGCAGTCCTAGCGGGAGTAAGACCCAGTACTTC.

The rearrangement joins TRBV6-5 to TRBJ1-6; 12 nucleotides line up with TRBD1. The V gene's germline CDR1 is MNHEY and CDR2 SVGAGI. The CDR3 runs 19 residues. The V and J ends lost 5 bases and 0 bases, in that order; junction bases with no gene match: 8. CDR3 region: CASSQAGQGASSYNSPLHF. CDR3 bases: TGTGCCAGCAGTCAGGCGGGACAGGGGGCGAGCTCCTATAATTCACCCCTCCACTTT.

The V call is TRBV20-1, the J call TRBJ1-1; no clear D. Trimming took off 3 bases at V and 6 bases at J, with 14 bases between the two ends. Germline V CDR1 and CDR2: DFQATT, SNEGSKA (reference sequence). The CDR3 is 13 residues long. CDR3 in amino acids: CSASHGGYPEAFF. CDR3 nucleotides: TGCAGTGCTAGTCACGGCGGGTATCCTGAAGCTTTCTTT.